A single sample gave rise to the 17 T cell receptor beta chains below, sequenced in a study of T cell responses to AZD1222 COVID-19 vaccine. Clones were sequenced by immunoSEQ multiplex PCR, and TCRdb holds only the in-frame ones, with some missing. Of 130,000 to 150,000 clones detected, more than 90% appear once; the ten largest clones hold about 1.5%. This material consisted of peripheral blood, taken on day 0 of AZD1222 vaccination. The receptors derive from an adult in good health.

The count of this clone is one. The genes are TRBV10-2 and TRBJ2-7; 10 bases align to TRBD2. The CDR3 has 18 residues. The germline V gene has CDR1 WSHSY and CDR2 SAAADI. V shed 6 bases, J shed 3 bases, and the junction held 17 bases outside the gene matches. CDR3 region: CASSESSYGLAEVYEQYF. CDR3 in DNA: TGCGCCAGCAGCGAGAGCAGTTATGGACTAGCGGAGGTCTACGAGCAGTACTTC.

This clone has a handful of counts. The chain links TRBV18 to TRBJ1-1; D is unresolved. Germline-derived CDR1 and CDR2 are KGHSH and LQKENI. Trimming removed 1 base from V and 5 bases from J, with 14 bases in between. The CDR3 is 15 amino acids. This CDR3 reads CASSPRQATWTEAFF. In DNA, the CDR3 is TGTGCCAGCTCACCACGGCAGGCTACATGGACTGAAGCTTTCTTT.

The chain carries TRBV5-1 and TRBJ1-3; TRBD1 is a possible D gene (5 bases). CDR3 length: 16 amino acids. The germline V gene encodes CDR1 SGHRS and CDR2 YFSETQ. V was pared by 0 bases and J by 0 bases, with 10 bases between. The CDR3 is CASSLAGHHSGNTIYF. CDR3 bases: TGCGCCAGCAGCTTGGCCGGACACCACTCTGGAAACACCATATATTTT. The full variable domain, completed using reference TRBV5-1 and TRBJ1-3, is KAGVTQTPRYLIKTRGQQVTLSCSPISGHRSVSWYQQTPGQGLQFLFEYFSETQRNKGNFPGRFSGRQFSNSRSEMNVSTLELGDSALYLCASSLAGHHSGNTIYFGEGSWLTVV.

The V call is TRBV19, the J call TRBJ2-1; D call uncertain. The CDR3 sequence is 15 residues long. Trimming took off 7 bases at V and 1 base at J, with 14 bases between the two ends. Germline lookup yields CDR1 LNHDA and CDR2 SQIVND (reference sequence). CDR3: CASTADHGSYNEQFF. The CDR3 DNA is TGTGCCAGTACAGCAGACCACGGGTCCTACAATGAGCAGTTCTTC.

The V call is TRBV4-1, the J call TRBJ2-5; 12 bases agree with TRBD2. The junction had 4 bases not matched to a gene; V was cut back by 6 bases and J by 5 bases. The germline V gene has CDR1 MGHRA and CDR2 YSYEKL. This CDR3 comprises 14 residues. CDR3 in DNA: TGCGCCAGCAGAAGGACTAGCGGGATCGAGACCCAGTACTTC. Its protein product is CASRRTSGIETQYF.

This rearrangement joins TRBV28 to TRBJ1-4; 7 bases line up with TRBD1. This CDR3 has 15 residues. CDR1 is MDHEN and CDR2 is SYDVKM in the germline V gene. V lost 4 bases, J lost 8 bases, and 10 bases stayed unmatched. CDR3 in DNA: TGTGCCAGCAGTTCGAACAGGGGTTTTGGAGAAAAACTGTTTTTT. Protein sequence: CASSSNRGFGEKLFF.

About this clone itself: The sample contains more than one DNA sequence encoding this CDR3. This sequence joins TRBV30 and TRBJ2-5; D is unclear. Germline lookup yields CDR1 GTSNPN and CDR2 SVGIG (reference sequence). The V gene lost 0 bases and the J gene lost 5 bases, with 4 bases spanning the gap. The CDR3 runs 11 residues. This CDR3 is CAWSVGETQYF. The CDR3 DNA reads TGTGCCTGGAGTGTAGGGGAGACCCAGTACTTC.

The chain recombines TRBV24-1 with TRBJ2-1; TRBD2 matches 10 bases. Per the germline V gene, CDR1 is KGHDR and CDR2 is SFDVKD. Trimming removed 5 bases from V and 7 bases from J; junction bases left unmatched: 16. The CDR3 runs to 18 residues. The DNA of the CDR3 is TGTGCCACCAGTGCTCTCCCCGGTTCTAGCGGGAGTACGAATGAGCAGTTCTTC. This gives the protein CATSALPGSSGSTNEQFF.

This clone was counted a few times. The chain links TRBV2 to TRBJ2-1; 9 bases map to TRBD1. V dropped 8 bases and J dropped 6; count of bases not matched to a gene: 11. The CDR3 has 15 amino acids. Germline CDR1 SNHLY, CDR2 FYNNEI. In nucleotides, the CDR3 is TGTGCCAGCGGGTTGGAGGGGACAGGGTCCAATGAGCAGTTCTTC. This translates into CASGLEGTGSNEQFF.

This clone showed up just once. This rearrangement joins TRBV5-1 to TRBJ2-3, with 10 bases fitting TRBD2. Germline assignment: CDR1 SGHRS and CDR2 YFSETQ. The CDR3 covers 16 residues. With V trimmed by 0 bases and J by 6 bases, 7 bases remained unmatched. The CDR3 DNA follows: TGCGCCAGCAGCTTGGCGCTAGCGGGAGTTTTGGATACGCAGTATTTT. Translated: CASSLALAGVLDTQYF. The whole variable domain, remainder taken from reference TRBV5-1 and TRBJ2-3, is KAGVTQTPRYLIKTRGQQVTLSCSPISGHRSVSWYQQTPGQGLQFLFEYFSETQRNKGNFPGRFSGRQFSNSRSEMNVSTLELGDSALYLCASSLALAGVLDTQYFGPGTRLTVL.

The chain is built from TRBV27 and TRBJ2-7; no definite D call. CDR3 length: 15 residues. The germline V gene encodes CDR1 MNHEY and CDR2 SMNVEV (reference sequence). The V end lost 4 bases, the J end lost 0 bases, and 13 bases lay between the germline ends. The chain's CDR3 is CASSYRLRSSYEQYF. The CDR3 DNA sequence: TGTGCCAGCAGTTATCGACTTAGGAGCTCCTACGAGCAGTACTTC.

The chain has TRBV6-5 and TRBJ2-3, with 10 bases lining up with TRBD2. With V trimmed by 4 bases and J by 4 bases, 8 bases remained unmatched. The CDR3 length is 16 residues. Germline CDR1 MNHEY, CDR2 SVGAGI. CDR3 sequence (DNA): TGTGCCAGCAGTTTAACTAGCGGGACGGGCGCAGATACGCAGTATTTT. Its protein product is CASSLTSGTGADTQYF.

The rearrangement joins TRBV14 to TRBJ1-2; D unresolved. CDR1 is SGHDN, CDR2 FVKESK, per germline. V lost 3 bases and J 4 bases, leaving 15 bases between the germline ends. The CDR3 runs 15 residues. CDR3 in DNA: TGTGCCAGCAGCCATAGCGGGTGGGAAAGCTATGGCTACACCTTC. It is translated as CASSHSGWESYGYTF.

J is TRBJ1-2 and V is TRBV28; no clear D. CDR3 size: 13 residues. CDR1 is MDHEN, CDR2 SYDVKM, per germline. The V end was cut by 6 bases, the J end by 2 bases, with 10 bases between. The CDR3 loop reads CASRPRLNYGYTF. CDR3 bases: TGTGCCAGCAGACCTAGGCTCAACTATGGCTACACCTTC.

This chain links TRBV5-5 with TRBJ2-7; the match to TRBD1 covers 11 bases. The CDR3 consists of 14 residues. Germline V CDR1 and CDR2: SGHKS, YYEKEE (reference sequence). The V gene end was trimmed by 4 bases and the J gene end by 3 bases; junction bases not matched to a gene: 3. This chain's CDR3 is CASSQGTGGYEQYF. The DNA of the CDR3 is TGTGCCAGCAGCCAAGGGACAGGGGGCTACGAGCAGTACTTC.

This clone has a single count. The chain couples TRBV12-3 or TRBV12-4 to TRBJ1-2; the D is unclear. Between the trimmed V and J ends, which lost 6 bases and 8 bases, there was a span of 16 bases. The CDR3 totals 13 residues. CDR3 sequence reads: CASSPVGTVGYTF. CDR3 coding DNA: TGTGCCAGCAGCCCTGTGGGAACAGTGGGCTACACCTTC.

This clone has a handful of counts. V is TRBV29-1 and J is TRBJ2-1; TRBD2 might be the D (6 bases). CDR3 size: 13 residues. The V end was cut by 6 bases, the J end by 5 bases, with 14 bases between. Germline assignment: CDR1 SQVTM and CDR2 ANQGSEA. DNA for the CDR3: TGCAGCGTCGGAGGGGCCGGTAACAATGAGCAGTTCTTC. Translated: CSVGGAGNNEQFF.